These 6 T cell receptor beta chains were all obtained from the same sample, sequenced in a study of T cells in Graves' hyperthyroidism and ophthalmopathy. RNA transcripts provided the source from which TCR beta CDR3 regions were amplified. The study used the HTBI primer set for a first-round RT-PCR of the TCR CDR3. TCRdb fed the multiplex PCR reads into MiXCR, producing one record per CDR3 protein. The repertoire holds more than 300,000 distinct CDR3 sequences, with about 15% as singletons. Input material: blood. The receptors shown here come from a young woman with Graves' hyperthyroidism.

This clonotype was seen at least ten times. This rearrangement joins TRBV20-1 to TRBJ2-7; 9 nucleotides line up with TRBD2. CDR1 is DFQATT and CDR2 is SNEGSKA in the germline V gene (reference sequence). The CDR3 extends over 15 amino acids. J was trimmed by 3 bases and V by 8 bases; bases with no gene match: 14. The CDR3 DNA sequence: TGCAGTAGAACTATACTTAGCGGGAGTTACTACGAGCAGTACTTC. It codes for CSRTILSGSYYEQYF.

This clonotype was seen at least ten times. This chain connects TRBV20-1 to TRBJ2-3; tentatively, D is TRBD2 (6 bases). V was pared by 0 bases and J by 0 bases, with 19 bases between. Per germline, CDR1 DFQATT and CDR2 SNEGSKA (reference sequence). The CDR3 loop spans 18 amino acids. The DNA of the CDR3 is TGCAGTGCTAGAGATCCCCATTTGGCGGGAACTAGCACAGATACGCAGTATTTT. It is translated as CSARDPHLAGTSTDTQYF.

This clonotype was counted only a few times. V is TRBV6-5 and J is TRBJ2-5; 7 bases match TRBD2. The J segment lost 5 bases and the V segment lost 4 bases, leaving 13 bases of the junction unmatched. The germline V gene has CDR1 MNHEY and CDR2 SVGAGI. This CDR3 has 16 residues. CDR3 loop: CASSLLSSGTGETQYF. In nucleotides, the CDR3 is TGTGCCAGCAGTTTGTTGTCGAGCGGGACGGGGGAGACCCAGTACTTC.

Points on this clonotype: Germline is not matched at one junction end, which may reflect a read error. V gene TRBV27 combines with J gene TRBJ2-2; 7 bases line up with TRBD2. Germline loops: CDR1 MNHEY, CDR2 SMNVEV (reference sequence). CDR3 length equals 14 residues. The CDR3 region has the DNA TGTGTCAGCAGTTTTACTAGCGTCACCGGGGAGCTGTTTTTT. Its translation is CVSSFTSVTGELFF.

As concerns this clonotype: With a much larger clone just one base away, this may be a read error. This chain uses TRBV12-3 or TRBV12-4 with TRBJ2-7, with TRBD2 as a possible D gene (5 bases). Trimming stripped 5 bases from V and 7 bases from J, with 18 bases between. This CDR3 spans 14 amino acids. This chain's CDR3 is CASSPSTTSGEQYF. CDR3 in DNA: TGTGCCAGCAGTCCAAGCACTACCTCGGGGGAGCAGTACTTC.

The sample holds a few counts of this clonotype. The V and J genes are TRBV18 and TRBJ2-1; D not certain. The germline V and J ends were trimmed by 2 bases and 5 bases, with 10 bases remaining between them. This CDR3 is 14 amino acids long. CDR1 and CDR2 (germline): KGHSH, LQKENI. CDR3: CASSPSPDDNEQFF. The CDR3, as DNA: TGTGCCAGCTCACCAAGCCCAGATGACAATGAGCAGTTCTTC.